This T cell receptor beta chain originates from a study of T-cell memory formation after mild COVID-19. TCRdb re-called the 5' RACE reads through MiXCR, storing one row per CDR3 protein. The sample yields around 530,000 distinct CDR3 sequences, about a fifth seen once. Trimming took off 2 bases at V and 5 bases at J, with 9 bases between the two ends. The germline V gene has CDR1 SQVTM and CDR2 ANQGSEA. CDR3 length: 12 amino acids. Sequences were obtained from PBMCs or a T cell subset sorted from them (not recorded which). The sequence was obtained from an adult woman who had mild COVID-19 (a few samples of this study predate the infection). Cell type and time point are not known. This chain joins TRBV29-1 and TRBJ1-1, with D unresolved. For the CDR3, the DNA is TGCAGCGTTGAAAGGTTGGGGACTGAAGCTTTCTTT. Translating gives CSVERLGTEAFF.